This T cell receptor beta chain derives from a study of blood T cell repertoires in COVID-19. Background on the study: COVID-19 samples, acute and convalescent, were from the United States, Italy and Spain. In each case, the material was cDNA or gDNA derived from T cells, B-cell-depleted T cells, or PBMCs.

In the original workflow: By means of reference gene primer amplification, nucleated cell counts were estimated. Data came from immunoSEQ multiplex PCR; TCRdb stores just in-frame clones and leaves some out. V, J and clone size are those of that table, while D and trimming were read from the DNA. The sample holds tens of thousands of clones, about 80% seen once. Germline CDR1 LNHDA, CDR2 SQIVND (reference sequence). The length of the CDR3 is 12 residues. Trimming took off 7 bases at V and 5 bases at J, with 11 bases between the two ends. The sequenced material came from peripheral blood. The chain recombines TRBV19 with TRBJ1-1; D might be TRBD1 (6 bases). The source of this sequence is a human donor with acute or convalescent COVID-19. The donor label of this sample is uncertain. The CDR3 sequence is CASTTGRTEAFF. The CDR3 coding sequence is TGTGCCAGTACAACAGGGCGGACTGAAGCTTTCTTT.